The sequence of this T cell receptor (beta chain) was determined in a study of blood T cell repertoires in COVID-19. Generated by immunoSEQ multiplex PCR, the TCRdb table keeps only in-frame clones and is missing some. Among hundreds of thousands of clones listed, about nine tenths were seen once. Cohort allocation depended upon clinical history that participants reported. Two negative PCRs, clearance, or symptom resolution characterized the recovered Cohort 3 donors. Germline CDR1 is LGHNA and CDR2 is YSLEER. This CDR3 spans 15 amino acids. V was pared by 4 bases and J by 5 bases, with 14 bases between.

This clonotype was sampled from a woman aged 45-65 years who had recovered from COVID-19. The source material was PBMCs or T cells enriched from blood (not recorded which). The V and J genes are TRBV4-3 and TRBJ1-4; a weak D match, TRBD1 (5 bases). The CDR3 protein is CASSPSGGGNEKLFF. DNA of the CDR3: TGCGCCAGCAGCCCTTCTGGGGGAGGGAATGAAAAACTGTTTTTT.